The 21 T cell receptor beta chains below all came from one sample that was sequenced in a study of monozygotic twins with cystic fibrosis. The table came from immunoSEQ multiplex PCR; TCRdb's copy has only in-frame clones and leaves some out. In the table there are tens of thousands of clones, about 96% of which are singletons. The sample consisted of blood. These TCRs come from a girl aged 2-10 years with cystic fibrosis.

This rearrangement joins TRBV5-1 to TRBJ1-4; D is perhaps TRBD1 (5 bases). This CDR3 has 14 residues. Trimming took off 3 bases at V and 8 bases at J, with 14 bases between the two ends. Germline assignment: CDR1 SGHRS and CDR2 YFSETQ. The CDR3 loop is CASSWGTLQEKLFF. The CDR3 nucleotides are TGCGCCAGCAGCTGGGGGACTCTTCAGGAAAAACTGTTTTTT.

This chain connects TRBV9 to TRBJ2-1, with TRBD2 as a possible D gene (6 bases). V was pared by 4 bases and J by 8 bases, with 19 bases between. This CDR3 has 15 amino acids. Germline V gives CDR1 SGDLS, CDR2 YYNGEE. The CDR3 DNA follows: TGTGCCAGCAGCCCGACTAGTTTAACGGGCGATGAGCAGTTCTTC. Encoded protein: CASSPTSLTGDEQFF. The entire variable domain, with the rest obtained from reference TRBV9 and TRBJ2-1, is as follows: DSGVTQTPKHLITATGQRVTLRCSPRSGDLSVYWYQQSLDQGLQFLIQYYNGEERAKGNILERFSAQQFPDLHSELNLSSLELGDSALYFCASSPTSLTGDEQFFGPGTRLTVL.

The rearrangement joins TRBV5-1 to TRBJ2-1; 11 nucleotides match TRBD2. Germline-derived CDR1 and CDR2 are SGHRS and YFSETQ. The junction had 11 bases not matched to a gene; V was cut back by 1 base and J by 5 bases. The CDR3 has 18 residues. The CDR3 coding sequence is TGCGCCAGCAGCTTGACTAGCGGGAGCAGTCGGTCTCACAATGAGCAGTTCTTC. It is translated as CASSLTSGSSRSHNEQFF.

The chain has TRBV28 and TRBJ1-1, with 10 bases lining up with TRBD1. Trimming cost V 8 bases and J 6 bases; bases outside gene matches: 18. This CDR3 region has 17 residues. CDR1 MDHEN and CDR2 SYDVKM come from the germline V gene. Here the CDR3 DNA reads TGTGCCAGCCGAGGACAGGGGGGTGGGCACGTGGGCGCTGAAGCTTTCTTT. Encoded protein: CASRGQGGGHVGAEAFF.

This clone was observed a single time. This rearrangement joins TRBV27 to TRBJ2-5, with TRBD1 matching 7 bases. The V and J ends lost 2 bases and 4 bases, in that order; junction bases with no gene match: 13. From germline, CDR1 is MNHEY and CDR2 SMNVEV (reference sequence). CDR3 length equals 17 residues. In DNA form, the CDR3 reads TGTGCCAGCAGTTTACTATCCACAGGGGCCAGGGGAGAGACCCAGTACTTC. Amino acids: CASSLLSTGARGETQYF.

The genes are TRBV7-3 and TRBJ2-1, with 9 bases fitting TRBD2. Germline CDR1 reads SGHTA; CDR2 reads FQGTGA. The CDR3 sequence is 17 residues long. J gave up 5 bases and V 5 bases, and 13 bases lay outside the gene matches. Here the CDR3 DNA reads TGTGCCAGCAGCCCCACCAGCGGGAGGAGGTCGGACAATGAGCAGTTCTTC. Its translation: CASSPTSGRRSDNEQFF.

The chain links TRBV18 to TRBJ2-7; D possibly corresponds to TRBD2 (5 bases). Trimming left V 0 bases short and J 3 bases short, with 15 bases between. This CDR3 has 16 amino acids. Germline CDR1 is KGHSH and CDR2 is LQKENI. The CDR3 bases are TGTGCCAGCTCACCACCCCTTGGAGACGCGGGCTACGAGCAGTACTTC. As protein: CASSPPLGDAGYEQYF.

This chain connects TRBV28 to TRBJ1-2, with 7 positions matching TRBD1. Germline CDR1 is MDHEN and CDR2 is SYDVKM. The CDR3 is 14 amino acids. After removal of 8 bases from V and 5 bases from J, the junction contained 11 bases not matched to a gene. In nucleotides, the CDR3 is TGTGCCAGCGGTCGTGGGGCAGGGGGATATGGCTACACCTTC. This translates into CASGRGAGGYGYTF.

In this sample, this clone turned up once. The chain couples TRBV7-9 to TRBJ2-7; D is unresolved. With 3 bases removed from V and 2 bases from J, the gap between germline ends came to 11 bases. Germline V lookup: CDR1 SEHNR, CDR2 FQNEAQ (reference sequence). There are 14 residues in the CDR3. CDR3 bases: TGTGCCAGCAGCTTGGCGTCCTCGGCCTACGAGCAGTACTTC. Translation: CASSLASSAYEQYF.

J is TRBJ2-7 and V is TRBV10-2; 7 bases agree with TRBD1. Germline CDR1 is WSHSY and CDR2 is SAAADI. Germline trimming cut 3 bases from V and 4 bases from J; bases unmatched to any gene: 6. This CDR3 comprises 14 residues. The CDR3 loop is CASSDLGGLYEQYF. Here the CDR3 DNA reads TGCGCCAGCAGTGACTTAGGGGGCTTGTACGAGCAGTACTTC.

In nucleotides, the CDR3 is TGTGCCGTAGCGTACTCCTACAATGAGCAGTTCTTC. Its translation is CAVAYSYNEQFF. This rearrangement joins TRBV30 to TRBJ2-1, with D possibly TRBD2 on 5 matching bases. The germline gives CDR1 GTSNPN, CDR2 SVGIG (reference sequence). The CDR3 sequence is 12 residues long. V gave up 8 bases and J gave up 0 bases, with 8 bases separating them.

This clone was seen once. CDR3: CASSMWVANEQFF. The CDR3 nucleotides read TGTGCCAGCAGCATGTGGGTGGCGAATGAGCAGTTCTTC. The chain recombines TRBV5-4 with TRBJ2-1; D gene ambiguous. The CDR3 is 13 amino acids. The V end was cut by 4 bases, the J end by 7 bases, with 12 bases between. Per the germline V gene, CDR1 is SGHNT and CDR2 is YYREEE (reference sequence). The variable domain in full, completed from reference TRBV5-4 and TRBJ2-1, reads ETGVTQSPTHLIKTRGQQVTLRCSSQSGHNTVSWYQQALGQGPQFIFQYYREEENGRGNFPPRFSGLQFPNYSSELNVNALELDDSALYLCASSMWVANEQFFGPGTRLTVL.

This chain joins TRBV4-3 and TRBJ1-4; D unclear. Looked up from germline, CDR1 is LGHNA and CDR2 is YSLEER. V lost 1 base and J lost 6, with 9 bases in between. The CDR3 sequence is 14 residues long. In nucleotides, the CDR3 is TGCGCCAGCAGCCAAGTATCACAAGATGAAAAACTGTTTTTT. Its protein product is CASSQVSQDEKLFF.

This chain uses TRBV14 with TRBJ2-1; D gene ambiguous. The CDR3 runs to 13 residues. V was clipped by 3 bases and J by 3 bases, with 6 bases between them. Germline V gene data show CDR1 as SGHDN and CDR2 as FVKESK. The CDR3: CASSHSVYNEQFF. Here the CDR3 DNA reads TGTGCCAGCAGCCACTCTGTCTACAATGAGCAGTTCTTC.

The chain joins TRBV5-1 to TRBJ2-2, with TRBD2 matching over 11 bases. This CDR3 contains 15 residues. V shed 7 bases, J shed 5 bases, and the junction held 7 bases outside the gene matches. Germline V lookup: CDR1 SGHRS, CDR2 YFSETQ. The CDR3, as DNA: TGCGCCAGCGGGGCTAGCGGGAGGACAACCGGGGAGCTGTTTTTT. Protein: CASGASGRTTGELFF.

The DNA for the CDR3 is TGTGCCAGCAGTGTGACAGGGGGCTATGGCTACACCTTC. Its protein is CASSVTGGYGYTF. This chain links TRBV6-6 with TRBJ1-2, with 9 bases fitting TRBD1. Germline assignment: CDR1 MNHNY and CDR2 SVGAGI (reference sequence). V was pared by 5 bases and J by 4 bases, with 2 bases of the junction left unmatched. This CDR3 contains 13 residues.

This clone was counted once. V gene TRBV6-6 combines with J gene TRBJ2-1; 9 bases fit TRBD2. The CDR3 spans 13 residues. The germline CDR1 and CDR2 sequences are MNHNY and SVGAGI (reference sequence). V dropped 5 bases and J dropped 6; count of bases not matched to a gene: 2. CDR3 loop: CASSLAGPNEQFF. The CDR3 bases are TGTGCCAGCAGTCTAGCGGGACCCAATGAGCAGTTCTTC.

This chain links TRBV28 with TRBJ1-5, with D possibly being TRBD1 (5 bases). The length of the CDR3 is 15 residues. The V gene's germline CDR1 is MDHEN and CDR2 SYDVKM. V was pared by 3 bases and J by 5 bases, with 14 bases between. This CDR3 is CASSFRVRLYQPQHF. As DNA, the CDR3 is TGTGCCAGCAGTTTCAGGGTGAGGCTTTATCAGCCCCAGCATTTT.

This chain uses TRBV9 with TRBJ2-3, with TRBD2 matching over 13 bases. The ends lost 3 bases at V and 3 bases at J; junction bases unmatched: 1. This CDR3 is built from 15 residues. Per germline, CDR1 SGDLS and CDR2 YYNGEE. CDR3 nucleotides: TGTGCCAGCAGCGGGACTAGCGGGAGTACAGATACGCAGTATTTT. Protein sequence: CASSGTSGSTDTQYF.

This chain connects TRBV6-1 to TRBJ1-5; D might be TRBD1 (6 bases). V was pared by 2 bases and J by 6 bases, with 17 bases between. CDR3 length: 16 amino acids. Germline V lookup: CDR1 MNHNS, CDR2 SASEGT. The CDR3 DNA is TGTGCCAGCAGTGAAACCACAGGGTGGATAGGTCAGCCCCAGCATTTT. Translated: CASSETTGWIGQPQHF.

The DNA for the CDR3 is TGTGCCAGCAGCTTCGGGACAGCCAACTATGGCTACACCTTC. Translating it yields CASSFGTANYGYTF. The chain links TRBV7-2 to TRBJ1-2; 7 positions match TRBD1. Germline V gene sequence: CDR1 SGHTA, CDR2 FQGNSA. V lost 3 bases, J lost 2 bases, and 3 bases stayed unmatched. The CDR3 is 14 amino acids.